There are a few counts of the clone carrying this T cell receptor (beta chain). Its cognate antigen is unknown. Repertoires were generated with immunoSEQ multiplex PCR, while TCRdb's copy carries only in-frame clones and drops some. The table shows about 46,000 clones, with about 89% occurring only once. The record originates from a study of Tregs in tolerant kidney transplant recipients. The study's findings and limits: No direct test of biological reproducibility was done here.

The V gene's germline CDR1 is LGHNA and CDR2 YNFKEQ. The CDR3 spans 16 residues. The chain is built from TRBV4-2 and TRBJ2-5; 8 bases fit TRBD1. TRBJ2-7 explains the end of the DNA better; the J call may be wrong. The source of this sequence is a human donor in good health. Sequencing was done on a sample of Tregs from blood. The CDR3 sequence: CASSQEDRDGAYEQYF. CDR3 in DNA: TGTGCCAGCAGCCAAGAGGACAGGGATGGGGCCTACGAGCAGTACTTC.